What follows are 20 T cell receptor beta chains derived from one specimen sequenced in a study of PD-1 blockade in classical Hodgkin lymphoma. The sample's time point: cycle 4 day 1 (C4D1), after 6 weeks of nivolumab. Brentuximab vedotin exposure varied, and every patient relapsed after autologous stem cell transplantation. Sequencing used immunoSEQ multiplex PCR; TCRdb keeps in-frame clones, though not all of them. Of about 21,000 clones in the sample, 85% were seen once. The source material was peripheral blood mononuclear cells (PBMCs), sampled before the fourth cycle of nivolumab. These receptors were taken from a human donor with classical Hodgkin lymphoma.

By sample fraction, this clone is medium-sized. This rearrangement joins TRBV10-3 to TRBJ2-1; possibly TRBD2 for D (6 bases). Germline-derived CDR1 and CDR2 are ENHRY and SYGVKD. Trimming removed 3 bases at V and 5 bases at J, with 17 bases between. The length of the CDR3 is 16 residues. In DNA, the CDR3 is TGTGCCATCAGTGATGTAGGGTCAGGAGGGGACAATGAGCAGTTCTTC. It is translated as CAISDVGSGGDNEQFF.

The chain is built from TRBV2 and TRBJ2-7; 9 bases are shared with TRBD1. The length of the CDR3 is 15 residues. Germline assignment: CDR1 SNHLY and CDR2 FYNNEI. V lost 7 bases and J lost 9; bases outside the gene matches: 16. The CDR3 coding sequence is TGTGCCAGCACCAGATCCGGGACAGGGACCCGCCCGCAGTACTTC. Its translation: CASTRSGTGTRPQYF.

The chain recombines TRBV9 with TRBJ2-7; 7 bases line up with TRBD2. Trimming at V came to 4 bases and at J to 5 bases, leaving 15 bases not matched to a gene. The CDR3 is 16 amino acids. Germline CDR1 SGDLS, CDR2 YYNGEE. CDR3 loop: CASSPRGSGIPNEQYF. CDR3 in DNA: TGTGCCAGCAGCCCAAGGGGAAGCGGGATCCCTAACGAGCAGTACTTC.

The chain is built from TRBV21-1 and TRBJ2-5; TRBD1, as called in the table, went unchecked against the DNA. TRBV21-1 is marked as a pseudogene. The CDR3 spans 13 residues. CDR3 sequence reads: CASSIDRPCLQYF. The CDR3 DNA follows: TGTGCCAGCAGCATCGACAGGCCCTGCCTTCAGTACTTC.

The chain combines TRBV5-6 with TRBJ1-4, with D possibly TRBD1 on 6 matching bases. Trimming took off 0 bases at V and 8 bases at J, with 14 bases between the two ends. Germline CDR1 reads SGHDT; CDR2 reads YYEEEE. This CDR3 spans 15 amino acids. CDR3 sequence (DNA): TGTGCCAGCAGCTTGGCCTCGGGGGCTGGGGAAAAACTGTTTTTT. It specifies CASSLASGAGEKLFF. The whole variable domain, remainder taken from reference TRBV5-6 and TRBJ1-4, is DAGVTQSPTHLIKTRGQQVTLRCSPKSGHDTVSWYQQALGQGPQFIFQYYEEEERQRGNFPDRFSGHQFPNYSSELNVNALLLGDSALYLCASSLASGAGEKLFFGSGTQLSVL.

The rearrangement links TRBV19 to TRBJ2-7; TRBD2 matches 9 bases. The CDR3 has 13 amino acids. The ends lost 7 bases at V and 2 bases at J; junction bases unmatched: 3. Looked up from germline, CDR1 is LNHDA and CDR2 is SQIVND (reference sequence). In DNA form, the CDR3 reads TGTGCCAGTAAGCTAGCGGGAACCTACGAGCAGTACTTC. It encodes CASKLAGTYEQYF. Variable domain in full (rest from reference TRBV19 and TRBJ2-7): DGGITQSPKYLFRKEGQNVTLSCEQNLNHDAMYWYRQDPGQGLRLIYYSQIVNDFQKGDIAEGYSVSREKKESFPLTVTSAQKNPTAFYLCASKLAGTYEQYFGPGTRLTVT.

The V and J genes are TRBV13 and TRBJ2-7; TRBD2 agrees at 14 bases. Germline CDR1 PRHDT, CDR2 FYEKMQ (reference sequence). This CDR3 contains 15 residues. V lost 5 bases to trimming and J lost 3 bases; unmatched junction nucleotides: 3. The DNA for the CDR3 is TGTGCCAGCAGCCCCGGACTAGCGGGAGGCTACGAGCAGTACTTC. Its translation: CASSPGLAGGYEQYF. Using reference TRBV13 and TRBJ2-7 for the parts outside the CDR3, the full variable domain is AAGVIQSPRHLIKEKRETATLKCYPIPRHDTVYWYQQGPGQDPQFLISFYEKMQSDKGSIPDRFSAQQFSDYHSELNMSSLELGDSALYFCASSPGLAGGYEQYFGPGTRLTVT.

The chain has TRBV10-3 and TRBJ2-7; 10 bases are a match to TRBD1. The CDR3 loop spans 13 amino acids. V lost 10 bases to trimming and J lost 2 bases; unmatched junction nucleotides: 5. Germline CDR1 reads ENHRY; CDR2 reads SYGVKD. The CDR3 loop reads CATWTGGAYEQYF. CDR3 bases: TGTGCCACCTGGACAGGGGGGGCCTACGAGCAGTACTTC.

CDR3: CASSLGRQGPNTEAFF. Here the CDR3 DNA reads TGTGCCAGCAGCTTAGGTCGACAGGGACCGAACACTGAAGCTTTCTTT. The chain uses TRBV11-2 and TRBJ1-1, with 7 bases matching TRBD1. This CDR3 has 16 amino acids. The germline gives CDR1 SGHAT, CDR2 FQNNGV. The ends lost 1 base at V and 1 base at J; junction bases unmatched: 6. The full variable domain, in which reference TRBV11-2 and TRBJ1-1 provide the parts outside the CDR3, is EAGVAQSPRYKIIEKRQSVAFWCNPISGHATLYWYQQILGQGPKLLIQFQNNGVVDDSQLPKDRFSAERLKGVDSTLKIQPAKLEDSAVYLCASSLGRQGPNTEAFFGQGTRLTVV.

J is TRBJ1-2 and V is TRBV9, with TRBD1 as a possible D gene (6 bases). V was trimmed by 0 bases and J by 6 bases, leaving 12 bases between them. The CDR3 consists of 14 residues. From germline, CDR1 is SGDLS and CDR2 YYNGEE. The CDR3 coding sequence is TGTGCCAGCAGCGTAGCAGGGGCGGGTCATGGCTACACCTTC. Translating gives CASSVAGAGHGYTF.

The chain carries TRBV19 and TRBJ2-4; TRBD1 matches 8 bases. Unmatched junction bases numbered 15, after V lost 2 bases and J lost 0 bases. Germline lookup yields CDR1 LNHDA and CDR2 SQIVND (reference sequence). The CDR3 extends over 20 amino acids. This chain's CDR3 is CASSITKTGVNRLAKNIQYF. The CDR3 DNA sequence: TGTGCCAGTAGTATAACTAAGACAGGGGTAAACAGACTAGCCAAAAACATTCAGTACTTC. Combining the CDR3 with reference TRBV19 and TRBJ2-4 gives the whole variable domain DGGITQSPKYLFRKEGQNVTLSCEQNLNHDAMYWYRQDPGQGLRLIYYSQIVNDFQKGDIAEGYSVSREKKESFPLTVTSAQKNPTAFYLCASSITKTGVNRLAKNIQYFGAGTRLSVL.

This chain links TRBV15 with TRBJ1-1; D ambiguous. Trimming stripped 0 bases from V and 4 bases from J, with 9 bases between. This CDR3 has 14 residues. Germline lookup yields CDR1 LNHNV and CDR2 YYDKDF (reference sequence). The chain's CDR3 is CATSRDIGFTEAFF. In DNA form, the CDR3 reads TGTGCCACCAGCAGAGATATAGGGTTCACTGAAGCTTTCTTT.

This clone was observed a handful of times. V and J are TRBV4-1 and TRBJ2-7; no reliable D call. The CDR3 has 10 residues. CDR1 MGHRA and CDR2 YSYEKL come from the germline V gene. Trimming stripped 3 bases from V and 7 bases from J, with 4 bases between. This CDR3 is CASSHTEQYF. The CDR3 DNA sequence: TGCGCCAGCAGCCATACTGAGCAGTACTTC.

The chain is built from TRBV7-2 and TRBJ2-1, with a tentative D call TRBD1 (6 bases). Per germline, CDR1 SGHTA and CDR2 FQGNSA. The CDR3 loop spans 14 amino acids. V was trimmed by 3 bases and J by 8 bases, leaving 14 bases between them. The CDR3: CASSFRDTRDEQFF. In nucleotides, the CDR3 is TGTGCCAGCAGCTTTCGGGACACGCGGGATGAGCAGTTCTTC.

The chain couples TRBV7-3 to TRBJ2-7; weak D call: TRBD1 (6 bases). CDR3 size: 16 residues. Trimming removed 0 bases from V and 5 bases from J, with 17 bases in between. In germline, CDR1 is SGHTA, CDR2 FQGTGA. The chain's CDR3 is CASSLTGAQEGNEQYF. CDR3 bases: TGTGCCAGCAGCTTAACGGGGGCCCAAGAAGGGAACGAGCAGTACTTC.

J is TRBJ2-7 and V is TRBV7-7; perhaps TRBD2 as D (6 bases). V lost 1 base, J lost 3 bases, and 10 bases lay in between. The V gene's germline CDR1 is SSHAT and CDR2 FNYEAQ (reference sequence). The CDR3 runs 14 residues. CDR3 protein: CASSLEPGDYEQYF. CDR3 nucleotides: TGTGCCAGCAGCTTAGAGCCGGGGGACTACGAGCAGTACTTC.

The genes are TRBV5-1 and TRBJ2-7; D is possibly TRBD1 (6 bases). Germline CDR1 SGHRS, CDR2 YFSETQ. V gave up 4 bases and J gave up 1 base, with 24 bases separating them. This CDR3 contains 18 residues. In DNA form, the CDR3 reads TGCGCCAGCAGCCCGCGAAAGTCCAACAGGGTAGAGTCCTACGAGCAGTACTTC. Residues: CASSPRKSNRVESYEQYF.

This chain connects TRBV29-1 to TRBJ1-1; 7 positions agree with TRBD1. V gave up 4 bases and J gave up 2 bases; unmatched junction bases: 7. CDR3 length: 14 residues. Germline-derived CDR1 and CDR2 are SQVTM and ANQGSEA. This CDR3 reads CSVALNRGNTEAFF. CDR3 nucleotides: TGCAGCGTTGCCCTTAACAGGGGAAACACTGAAGCTTTCTTT.

The V gene is TRBV5-1, the J gene TRBJ1-2; D possibly corresponds to TRBD1 (6 bases). The CDR3 is made up of 16 amino acids. With 4 bases removed from V and 0 bases from J, the gap between germline ends came to 16 bases. Germline lookup yields CDR1 SGHRS and CDR2 YFSETQ. Here the CDR3 DNA reads TGCGCCAGCAGCAACCTCCGGGACATAGCTAACTATGGCTACACCTTC. Translation gives CASSNLRDIANYGYTF.

This chain uses TRBV5-1 with TRBJ2-5; D unclear. Trimming took off 1 base at V and 5 bases at J, with 9 bases between the two ends. There are 13 residues in the CDR3. Germline-derived CDR1 and CDR2 are SGHRS and YFSETQ. The CDR3 sequence: CASSLLGSETQYF. In nucleotides, the CDR3 is TGCGCCAGCAGCTTGTTAGGGTCGGAGACCCAGTACTTC.